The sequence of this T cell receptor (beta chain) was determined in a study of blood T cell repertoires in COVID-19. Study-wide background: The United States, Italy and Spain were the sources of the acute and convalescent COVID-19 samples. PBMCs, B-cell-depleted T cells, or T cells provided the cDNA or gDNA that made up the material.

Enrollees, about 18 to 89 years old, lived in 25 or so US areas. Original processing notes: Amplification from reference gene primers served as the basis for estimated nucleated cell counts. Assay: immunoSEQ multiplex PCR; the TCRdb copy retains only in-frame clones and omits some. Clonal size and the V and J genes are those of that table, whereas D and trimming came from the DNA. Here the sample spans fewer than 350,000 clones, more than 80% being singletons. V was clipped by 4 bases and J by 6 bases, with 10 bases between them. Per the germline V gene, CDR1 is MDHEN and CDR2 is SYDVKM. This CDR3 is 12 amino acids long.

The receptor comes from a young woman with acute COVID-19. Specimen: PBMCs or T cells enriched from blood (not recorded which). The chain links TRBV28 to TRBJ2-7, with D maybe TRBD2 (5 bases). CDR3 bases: TGTGCCAGCAGTTCGGGGTATTTCGAGCAGTACTTC. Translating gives CASSSGYFEQYF.